The 13 T cell receptor beta chains reported below all come from one sample, sequenced in a study of blood T cells in healthy people across ages. The use of a sample-barcoded 5' primer and a J-beta primer mix characterized a second PCR of roughly 7 to 11 cycles. MiXCR was run by TCRdb on the 5' RACE reads, yielding one entry per CDR3 protein. The sample holds 1.5 million to 2 million distinct CDR3 sequences, 40% to 55% seen once. Sequenced sample: blood. These TCRs come from a woman aged 40 to 55 in good health.

The chain is built from TRBV28 and TRBJ1-2; D might be TRBD1 (5 bases). The V gene lost 3 bases and the J gene lost 2 bases, with 13 bases spanning the gap. This CDR3 comprises 15 residues. Germline lookup yields CDR1 MDHEN and CDR2 SYDVKM. CDR3 sequence: CASSFARGGNYGYTF. CDR3 in DNA: TGTGCCAGCAGTTTTGCCCGGGGGGGGAACTATGGCTACACCTTC.

In this sample, this clonotype turned up a few times. At one of its ends the junction is not consistent with the germline gene, which may arise from a read error. V and J are TRBV6-1 and TRBJ2-6; 12 bases agree with TRBD1. CDR1 and CDR2 from the germline V gene are MNHNS and SASEGT. There are 18 residues in the CDR3. Here the CDR3 DNA reads TGTGCCAGCAAGCCCCCGGGACAGGGGGCAGGTGGGGCCAACGTCTTGACTTTC. Translated, it gives CASKPPGQGAGGANVLTF.

In DNA form, the CDR3 reads TGTGCCAGCAGCCAAGATAAGGGAGGGTTTATCCCTCTGGAGTTCTTC. It translates to CASSQDKGGFIPLEFF. The genes are TRBV3-1 and TRBJ2-1; the match to TRBD2 covers 7 bases. Germline V CDR1 and CDR2: LGHDT, YNNKEL (reference sequence). V was pared by 0 bases and J by 14 bases, with 16 bases of the junction left unmatched. The CDR3 is made up of 16 amino acids.

Only a few counts were recorded for this clonotype. V usage is TRBV10-3 and J usage is TRBJ1-2; weak D call: TRBD1 (5 bases). The V and J ends lost 6 bases and 2 bases respectively, with 10 bases between them. Germline assignment: CDR1 ENHRY and CDR2 SYGVKD. This CDR3 is 13 amino acids long. CDR3 sequence: CAIRPRGNYGYTF. CDR3 nucleotides: TGTGCCATCAGGCCGCGGGGGAACTATGGCTACACCTTC.

The chain is built from TRBV28 and TRBJ2-5; TRBD2 aligns across 7 bases. The CDR3 length is 15 residues. J gave up 3 bases and V 7 bases, and 11 bases lay outside the gene matches. The germline V gene encodes CDR1 MDHEN and CDR2 SYDVKM. The CDR3 reads CASNYAGTTEETQYF. The DNA for the CDR3 is TGTGCCAGCAACTATGCCGGGACTACTGAAGAGACCCAGTACTTC.

This chain connects TRBV29-1 to TRBJ2-1; D is ambiguous. The better agreement between TRBJ2-7 and the DNA end casts doubt on the J call. CDR3 length: 15 residues. In germline, CDR1 is SQVTM, CDR2 ANQGSEA. CDR3: CSVEISDFTDNEQYF. The CDR3, as DNA: TGCAGCGTTGAAATAAGTGACTTTACCGACAATGAGCAGTACTTC.

This clonotype was counted a few times. The chain recombines TRBV7-9 with TRBJ2-5; 12 positions match TRBD1. The CDR3 extends over 15 amino acids. Trimming took 4 bases from V and 4 from J; bases not matched to a gene: 4. The germline gives CDR1 SEHNR, CDR2 FQNEAQ (reference sequence). The CDR3 protein is CASSWDRGRRETQYF. The CDR3 DNA follows: TGTGCCAGCAGCTGGGACAGGGGGCGCCGAGAGACCCAGTACTTC.

Points on this clonotype: A read error may produce the germline difference seen at one junction end. The rearrangement links TRBV5-1 to TRBJ1-4; D remains unclear. The CDR3 totals 14 residues. The V gene's germline CDR1 is SGHRS and CDR2 YFSETQ. The CDR3: CASSLVAGSEKLFF. In DNA, the CDR3 is TGTGCCAGCAGCTTAGTGGCGGGCAGCGAAAAACTGTTTTTT.

The chain links TRBV6-5 to TRBJ2-7; D is perhaps TRBD2 (5 bases). Germline V lookup: CDR1 MNHEY, CDR2 SVGAGI. The V end lost 2 bases, the J end lost 4 bases, and 30 bases lay between the germline ends. This CDR3 is 20 amino acids long. The CDR3 sequence: CASSYSRTAINPDKSYEQYF. In DNA form, the CDR3 reads TGTGCCAGCAGTTACAGCAGGACTGCCATAAATCCAGACAAATCTTACGAGCAGTACTTC.

The rearrangement uses TRBV12-3 or TRBV12-4 and TRBJ1-6; 8 positions agree with TRBD1. The junction had 10 bases not matched to a gene; V was cut back by 7 bases and J by 5 bases. The CDR3 has 16 amino acids. CDR3 coding DNA: TGTGCCAGCACCCGGACAGGGAATTTACATAATTCACCCCTCCACTTT. Its translation: CASTRTGNLHNSPLHF.

This clonotype was recorded many times. The genes are TRBV12-3 or TRBV12-4 and TRBJ2-3, with 13 bases aligning to TRBD2. The CDR3 runs to 15 residues. Germline trimming cut 7 bases from V and 1 base from J; bases unmatched to any gene: 2. For the CDR3, the DNA is TGTGCCAGCACCACTAGCGGGGGGGGCACAGATACGCAGTATTTT. It specifies CASTTSGGGTDTQYF.

The gene calls are TRBV29-1 and TRBJ2-7, with 7 bases that match TRBD1. V was pared by 5 bases and J by 4 bases, with 8 bases of the junction left unmatched. The germline V gene has CDR1 SQVTM and CDR2 ANQGSEA. This CDR3 is 13 amino acids long. CDR3 region: CSVSKGAVYEQYF. CDR3 sequence (DNA): TGCAGCGTTAGCAAGGGGGCTGTATACGAGCAGTACTTC.

This clonotype has just a few counts. This chain connects TRBV6-5 to TRBJ2-5; no clear D. The CDR3 covers 13 residues. Deletions cut 0 bases from V and 5 bases from J, with 7 bases between. From germline, CDR1 is MNHEY and CDR2 SVGAGI. In DNA, the CDR3 is TGTGCCAGCAGTTACTCGTCGGTGGAGACCCAGTACTTC. Translating gives CASSYSSVETQYF.